Presented here are 2 T cell receptor beta chains from one specimen sequenced in a study of Tregs in tolerant kidney transplant recipients. Assay: immunoSEQ multiplex PCR; the TCRdb copy retains only in-frame clones and omits some. The table shows 240,000 or so clones, with about four fifths occurring only once. Sequences were obtained from CD4+ T cells from blood. These receptors were collected from a human donor in good health.

This chain connects TRBV18 to TRBJ1-4; D uncertain. Germline CDR1 reads KGHSH; CDR2 reads LQKENI. Trimming removed 3 bases from V and 3 bases from J, with 2 bases in between. This CDR3 contains 12 residues. CDR3 in amino acids: CASSPSNEKLFF. Here the CDR3 DNA reads TGTGCCAGCTCACCCTCTAATGAAAAACTGTTTTTT.

The chain has TRBV29-1 and TRBJ2-3, with D uncertain. Trimming pared 0 bases from V and 9 bases from J, leaving 7 bases between. Germline V gene lookup returns CDR1 SQVTM and CDR2 ANQGSEA. This CDR3 contains 11 residues. The CDR3 protein is CSVEDIRTQYF. DNA for the CDR3: TGCAGCGTTGAAGATATTCGGACGCAGTATTTT.